The 24 T cell receptor beta chains below were found in one sample sequenced in a study of beta chain features in type 1 diabetes (dated by TCRdb to the late 2010s). Library preparation employed the immunoSEQ multiplex PCR assay. All of the isolated RNA was reverse transcribed with the High Capacity cDNA Reverse Transcription Kit, so expressed TCRB transcripts were sequenced. TCRdb mirrors the immuneACCESS table, restricted to in-frame sequences. Some clones are absent from its copies; in checked studies, under half trace to an unresolved V gene, and the reason for the others is unknown. Present in this sample are around 430,000 clones, over 25% of which were seen just once. The top ten clones comprise about 0.065% of the sample. Sequencing was performed on naive CD4+ T cells from blood. Read against the paper, the sample's cell subset or site label means: true naive CD4+ T cells. The receptors were sampled from a man younger than 35 in good health.

CDR3 DNA sequence: TGCAGCGTTCTTGTAAGGGGGATGTACGAGCAGTACTTC. Amino acids: CSVLVRGMYEQYF. This sequence joins TRBV29-1 and TRBJ2-7; maybe TRBD1 (6 bases). Trimming took off 5 bases at V and 4 bases at J, with 15 bases between the two ends. CDR1 and CDR2 from the germline V gene are SQVTM and ANQGSEA. The CDR3 loop spans 13 amino acids.

The J gene is TRBJ2-7, the V gene TRBV5-1; D is perhaps TRBD1 or TRBD2 (6 bases each). The CDR3 is 14 amino acids. Trimming pared 4 bases from V and 3 bases from J, leaving 14 bases between. Germline loops: CDR1 SGHRS, CDR2 YFSETQ. CDR3 nucleotides: TGCGCCAGCAGCCCGGCCGGGGGCAGCTACGAGCAGTACTTC. Its protein product is CASSPAGGSYEQYF.

This rearrangement joins TRBV7-2 to TRBJ1-5; perhaps TRBD1 as D (5 bases). V lost 6 bases and J lost 0, with 12 bases in between. The CDR3 sequence is 15 residues long. Germline CDR1 is SGHTA and CDR2 is FQGNSA. The CDR3 is CASRPRGNSNQPQHF. CDR3 bases: TGTGCCAGCAGACCCCGGGGGAATAGCAATCAGCCCCAGCATTTT.

This sequence joins TRBV4-3 and TRBJ1-5; 7 positions agree with TRBD1. The germline V gene encodes CDR1 LGHNA and CDR2 YSLEER. V lost 0 bases and J lost 4; bases outside the gene matches: 3. The length of the CDR3 is 15 residues. The CDR3 nucleotides are TGCGCCAGCAGCCAAGAACCAGGGGGAAATCAGCCCCAGCATTTT. The encoded protein is CASSQEPGGNQPQHF.

This clone showed up just a few times. J is TRBJ2-5 and V is TRBV11-2; the D is unclear. The CDR3 has 14 amino acids. V was pared by 5 bases and J by 2 bases, with 12 bases between. From germline, CDR1 is SGHAT and CDR2 FQNNGV. The DNA for the CDR3 is TGTGCCAGCAGCCTTGGACCTAATCAAGAGACCCAGTACTTC. As protein: CASSLGPNQETQYF.

This clone was counted a few times. The V gene is TRBV10-3, the J gene TRBJ2-1, with 7 bases lining up with TRBD2. Germline values: CDR1 ENHRY, CDR2 SYGVKD. The CDR3 covers 14 residues. V lost 2 bases, J lost 7 bases, and 5 bases stayed unmatched. The CDR3 spells CAISENLAANEQFF. Here the CDR3 DNA reads TGTGCCATCAGTGAGAATCTAGCGGCGAATGAGCAGTTCTTC.

This clone occurred a few times. At the DNA level, this CDR3 is encoded by other sequences in the same sample as well. The J gene is TRBJ2-1, the V gene TRBV15; TRBD2 matches at 11 bases. The V gene end was trimmed by 1 base and the J gene end by 4 bases; junction bases not matched to a gene: 3. In germline, CDR1 is LNHNV, CDR2 YYDKDF (reference sequence). The CDR3 extends over 16 amino acids. Here the CDR3 DNA reads TGTGCCACCAGCAGAGGACTAGCGGGACCTTACAATGAGCAGTTCTTC. This gives the protein CATSRGLAGPYNEQFF.

This clone was found a few times. This chain uses TRBV9 with TRBJ2-4, with 11 bases identical to TRBD2. This CDR3 contains 17 residues. The germline gives CDR1 SGDLS, CDR2 YYNGEE. Trimming cost V 0 bases and J 7 bases; bases outside gene matches: 9. This CDR3 is CASSVAGTSGPQNIQYF. The CDR3 coding sequence is TGTGCCAGCAGCGTAGCCGGGACTAGCGGCCCCCAGAACATTCAGTACTTC.

This clone was seen a handful of times. This rearrangement joins TRBV2 to TRBJ2-1; D is unresolved. The length of the CDR3 is 13 residues. Trimming shortened V by 4 bases and J by 13 bases, and 17 bases separated the two germline ends. Germline CDR1 SNHLY, CDR2 FYNNEI. CDR3 in DNA: TGTGCCAGCAGTGTTGGTTTGTTTAGGAGCCAGTTCTTC. Translating it yields CASSVGLFRSQFF.

The J gene is TRBJ2-3, the V gene TRBV5-1; D is possibly TRBD1 (6 bases). Trimming removed 0 bases from V and 2 bases from J, with 10 bases in between. From germline, CDR1 is SGHRS and CDR2 YFSETQ. This CDR3 is built from 15 residues. This CDR3 is CASSLAGTNTDTQYF. The CDR3 DNA reads as TGCGCCAGCAGCTTGGCCGGGACAAACACAGATACGCAGTATTTT.

This rearrangement joins TRBV7-6 to TRBJ2-1; D gene ambiguous. Germline V gene lookup returns CDR1 SGHVS and CDR2 FNYEAQ. Trimming pared 4 bases from V and 10 bases from J, leaving 11 bases between. CDR3 length: 12 residues. As DNA, the CDR3 is TGTGCCAGCAGCTCGAATAGGCGGGAGCAGTTCTTC. Its translation is CASSSNRREQFF.

This clone has a handful of counts. The chain employs TRBV30 and TRBJ1-2; TRBD1 might be the D (6 bases). Germline values: CDR1 GTSNPN, CDR2 SVGIG (reference sequence). This CDR3 contains 12 residues. V was cut by 2 bases and J by 5 bases, with 9 bases left in between. CDR3 DNA: TGTGCCTGGAGTACACAGGGTTATGGCTACACCTTC. This gives the protein CAWSTQGYGYTF.

The chain uses TRBV23-1 and TRBJ2-7, with 7 bases lining up with TRBD1. TRBV23-1 has ORF status, its function being uncertain. The CDR3 sequence is 13 residues long. With 8 bases clipped from V and 4 bases from J, the junction kept 8 bases outside the gene matches. The CDR3 here is CASGTRDRYEQYF. The CDR3 DNA reads TGCGCCAGCGGAACCAGGGACAGATACGAGCAGTACTTC.

V is TRBV7-2 and J is TRBJ2-3, with D tentatively TRBD2 (5 bases). Germline V gives CDR1 SGHTA, CDR2 FQGNSA. Trimming cost V 0 bases and J 0 bases, with 13 bases left between them. The CDR3 runs to 17 residues. CDR3 sequence: CASSLARVAWSTDTQYF. The CDR3 bases are TGTGCCAGCAGCTTAGCGAGAGTAGCGTGGAGCACAGATACGCAGTATTTT.

This chain links TRBV7-2 with TRBJ2-5, with 7 positions matching TRBD2. The V gene's germline CDR1 is SGHTA and CDR2 FQGNSA. The length of the CDR3 is 15 residues. Losses at the gene ends were 1 base for V and 5 bases for J; bases not matched to a gene: 7. CDR3 residues: CASSLGLAFVETQYF. The CDR3 DNA reads TGTGCCAGCAGCTTAGGACTAGCATTCGTCGAGACCCAGTACTTC.

The V call is TRBV28, the J call TRBJ2-5, with TRBD2 matching 7 bases. V gave up 2 bases and J gave up 3 bases; unmatched junction bases: 3. This CDR3 has 14 amino acids. Per the germline V gene, CDR1 is MDHEN and CDR2 is SYDVKM. The CDR3 spells CASSLLAAEETQYF. DNA for the CDR3: TGTGCCAGCAGTTTACTAGCGGCTGAAGAGACCCAGTACTTC. Variable domain in full (rest from reference TRBV28 and TRBJ2-5): DVKVTQSSRYLVKRTGEKVFLECVQDMDHENMFWYRQDPGLGLRLIYFSYDVKMKEKGDIPEGYSVSREKKERFSLILESASTNQTSMYLCASSLLAAEETQYFGPGTRLLVL.

This clone has more than one count but fewer than ten. This chain uses TRBV13 with TRBJ2-7; 7 nucleotides agree with TRBD1. Germline loops: CDR1 PRHDT, CDR2 FYEKMQ (reference sequence). After removal of 1 base from V and 9 bases from J, the junction contained 3 bases not matched to a gene. The CDR3 sequence is 12 residues long. The CDR3 loop reads CASSLAPGGQYF. In DNA, the CDR3 is TGTGCCAGCAGCTTAGCCCCAGGGGGGCAGTACTTC. Full variable domain (rest looked up from reference TRBV13 and TRBJ2-7): AAGVIQSPRHLIKEKRETATLKCYPIPRHDTVYWYQQGPGQDPQFLISFYEKMQSDKGSIPDRFSAQQFSDYHSELNMSSLELGDSALYFCASSLAPGGQYFGPGTRLTVT.

V and J are TRBV21-1 and TRBJ2-5; the table's D call TRBD1 went unverified against the DNA. TRBV21-1 is recorded as a pseudogene. The CDR3 contains 18 residues. The CDR3 region is CASRRTRGGLLRQETQYF. Written as DNA, the CDR3 is TGTGCCAGCAGACGAACACGAGGGGGTCTCTTAAGACAAGAGACCCAGTACTTC.

Note on this clone: Other DNA sequences of this sample code for an identical CDR3. The chain uses TRBV7-2 and TRBJ2-7; TRBD1 matches at 7 bases. The junction had 3 bases not matched to a gene; V was cut back by 5 bases and J by 2 bases. This CDR3 has 13 amino acids. Germline CDR1 reads SGHTA; CDR2 reads FQGNSA. In nucleotides, the CDR3 is TGTGCCAGCAGCCGGGACAGTCCCTACGAGCAGTACTTC. Its protein is CASSRDSPYEQYF. The full variable domain, completed using reference TRBV7-2 and TRBJ2-7, is GAGVSQSPSNKVTEKGKDVELRCDPISGHTALYWYRQSLGQGLEFLIYFQGNSAPDKSGLPSDRFSAERTGGSVSTLTIQRTQQEDSAVYLCASSRDSPYEQYFGPGTRLTVT.

The sample holds a few counts of this clone. J is TRBJ2-4 and V is TRBV10-3; 9 positions agree with TRBD1. Germline-derived CDR1 and CDR2 are ENHRY and SYGVKD. The CDR3 runs to 15 residues. Trimming cost V 3 bases and J 4 bases; bases outside gene matches: 4. CDR3 amino acids: CAISDTGQGKNIQYF. The DNA of the CDR3 is TGTGCCATCAGTGACACCGGACAGGGGAAAAACATTCAGTACTTC.

This clone was observed a few times. The rearrangement joins TRBV29-1 to TRBJ1-4, with D possibly matching TRBD1 (6 bases). This CDR3 comprises 12 residues. Germline V gene sequence: CDR1 SQVTM, CDR2 ANQGSEA. The V end lost 7 bases, the J end lost 8 bases, and 14 bases lay between the germline ends. DNA for the CDR3: TGCAGCGCCCGGACAGCATCGGAAAAACTGTTTTTT. This sequence encodes CSARTASEKLFF.

There are a few counts of this clone. The V call is TRBV18, the J call TRBJ2-1, with 7 nucleotides matching TRBD1. The J segment lost 0 bases and the V segment lost 8 bases, leaving 7 bases of the junction unmatched. Germline CDR1 reads KGHSH; CDR2 reads LQKENI. The CDR3 is 15 amino acids. This CDR3 reads CASQQTGYSYNEQFF. DNA of the CDR3: TGTGCCAGCCAACAGACAGGGTACTCCTACAATGAGCAGTTCTTC.

This clone was seen more than once but under ten times. V and J are TRBV30 and TRBJ2-5; TRBD2 is a possible D gene (5 bases). The CDR3 extends over 13 amino acids. Germline V lookup: CDR1 GTSNPN, CDR2 SVGIG (reference sequence). Trimming left V 7 bases short and J 2 bases short, with 14 bases between. This CDR3 is CASSPGLQETQYF. In nucleotides, the CDR3 is TGTGCCTCCTCCCCGGGATTACAAGAGACCCAGTACTTC.

The rearrangement links TRBV7-2 to TRBJ1-2, with D possibly matching TRBD1 (5 bases). CDR3 size: 14 residues. The germline V gene has CDR1 SGHTA and CDR2 FQGNSA. The V and J ends lost 5 bases and 0 bases respectively, with 10 bases between them. CDR3 DNA sequence: TGTGCCAGCAGCACCATGACAGCTAACTATGGCTACACCTTC. It yields the protein CASSTMTANYGYTF.